The 25 T cell receptor beta chains listed next were all sequenced from one sample in a study of T cells in Graves' hyperthyroidism and ophthalmopathy. TCR beta CDR3 region amplification was performed from RNA transcripts. TCR CDR3 underwent first-round RT-PCR with the HTBI primer set. From the multiplex PCR reads, TCRdb called clonotypes with MiXCR, one entry per CDR3 protein. The table has about 410,000 distinct CDR3 sequences, about 14% seen once. The sequencing sample was made of blood. These receptors were taken from a man between 18 and 35 years old with Graves' ophthalmopathy.

Many counts were recorded for this clonotype. CDR3 region: CSARKANEKLFF. CDR3 coding DNA: TGCAGTGCTAGAAAGGCCAATGAAAAACTGTTTTTT. V and J are TRBV20-1 and TRBJ1-4; no clear D gene. Germline CDR1 reads DFQATT; CDR2 reads SNEGSKA (reference sequence). V lost 2 bases and J lost 5, with 6 bases in between. The CDR3 totals 12 residues.

This clonotype has a count of ten or more. The V gene is TRBV12-3 or TRBV12-4, the J gene TRBJ2-1; 9 positions match TRBD1. The V gene end was trimmed by 6 bases and the J gene end by 7 bases; junction bases not matched to a gene: 10. The CDR3 is made up of 15 amino acids. The CDR3 DNA reads as TGTGCCAGCAGAACACAGGGGGCGTTGGCGAATGAGCAGTTCTTC. Residues: CASRTQGALANEQFF.

This chain links TRBV18 with TRBJ2-1, with 8 bases that match TRBD1. Trimming removed 3 bases from V and 3 bases from J; junction bases left unmatched: 7. This CDR3 has 16 residues. Looked up from germline, CDR1 is KGHSH and CDR2 is LQKENI. CDR3 DNA sequence: TGTGCCAGCTCACCCTTCGGACAGGGAGGCTACAATGAGCAGTTCTTC. Translation: CASSPFGQGGYNEQFF.

The V gene is TRBV5-4, the J gene TRBJ1-2, with 7 bases matching TRBD1. V lost 0 bases and J lost 0; bases outside the gene matches: 2. The germline V gene has CDR1 SGHNT and CDR2 YYREEE (reference sequence). The CDR3 sequence is 15 residues long. The DNA for the CDR3 is TGTGCCAGCAGCTTGGGGGACAGAGCTAACTATGGCTACACCTTC. Amino acids: CASSLGDRANYGYTF.

This clonotype was counted many times. The CDR3, as DNA: TGTGCCAGCAGTTTATCGTCCGGGGCAAGCTCCTACAATGAGCAGTTCTTC. This encodes CASSLSSGASSYNEQFF. V and J are TRBV27 and TRBJ2-1; D tentatively fits TRBD1 or TRBD2 (5 bases each). The CDR3 is 17 amino acids. Trimming shortened V by 0 bases and J by 0 bases, and 12 bases separated the two germline ends. Germline V gene sequence: CDR1 MNHEY, CDR2 SMNVEV (reference sequence).

The chain recombines TRBV12-5 with TRBJ2-1; D ambiguous. V was cut by 2 bases and J by 0 bases, with 11 bases left in between. There are 16 residues in the CDR3. Germline V gene sequence: CDR1 LGHNT, CDR2 FRNRAP. CDR3 nucleotides: TGTGCTAGTGGTTTGTCGACTCCAAGCTCCTACAATGAGCAGTTCTTC. This encodes CASGLSTPSSYNEQFF.

This clonotype was recorded at least ten times. The V gene is TRBV7-2, the J gene TRBJ2-5; a possible D gene is TRBD1 (5 bases). CDR1 SGHTA and CDR2 FQGNSA come from the germline V gene. The CDR3 length is 17 residues. V gave up 2 bases and J gave up 0 bases, with 16 bases separating them. The CDR3 loop reads CASSLFGDRWYQETQYF. DNA of the CDR3: TGTGCCAGCAGCTTATTTGGCGACAGATGGTACCAAGAGACCCAGTACTTC.

This clonotype was detected many times. The chain has TRBV7-9 and TRBJ1-2; 7 bases are shared with TRBD1. Per the germline V gene, CDR1 is SEHNR and CDR2 is FQNEAQ (reference sequence). Trimming took 1 base from V and 4 from J; bases not matched to a gene: 6. This CDR3 has 15 residues. The DNA of the CDR3 is TGTGCCAGCAGCTTAGGGACAGGCTTTAGCTATGGCTACACCTTC. Translation: CASSLGTGFSYGYTF.

In this sample, this clonotype turned up many times. This chain connects TRBV18 to TRBJ2-3; no clear D gene. The germline V and J ends were trimmed by 2 bases and 3 bases, with 6 bases remaining between them. From germline, CDR1 is KGHSH and CDR2 LQKENI. This CDR3 has 13 amino acids. CDR3 amino acids: CASSPFLTDTQYF. The CDR3 nucleotides are TGTGCCAGCTCACCATTCCTTACAGATACGCAGTATTTT.

This clonotype was recorded at least ten times. This chain connects TRBV5-1 to TRBJ2-1, with TRBD1 matching over 11 bases. The germline CDR1 and CDR2 sequences are SGHRS and YFSETQ. J gave up 8 bases and V 0 bases, and 4 bases lay outside the gene matches. The CDR3 consists of 15 residues. CDR3 sequence reads: CASSLGGQGAHEQFF. CDR3 DNA sequence: TGCGCCAGCAGCTTGGGTGGACAGGGGGCACATGAGCAGTTCTTC.

This clonotype appeared many times. This sequence joins TRBV3-1 and TRBJ2-7; 8 nucleotides agree with TRBD2. This CDR3 is built from 16 residues. V was pared by 3 bases and J by 2 bases, with 9 bases of the junction left unmatched. From germline, CDR1 is LGHDT and CDR2 YNNKEL (reference sequence). DNA for the CDR3: TGTGCCAGCAGCCATCACGGGGGGGGGATCACCTACGAGCAGTACTTC. It is translated as CASSHHGGGITYEQYF.

This clonotype has just a few counts. The DNA of the CDR3 is TGCGCCAGCAGCCAAGGGACAACTTTCGGGGGGGAGCAGTACTTC. This encodes CASSQGTTFGGEQYF. The rearrangement uses TRBV4-1 and TRBJ2-7; 7 bases are a match to TRBD2. The CDR3 runs to 15 residues. Germline trimming cut 1 base from V and 7 bases from J; bases unmatched to any gene: 10. CDR1 and CDR2 from the germline V gene are MGHRA and YSYEKL.

The V and J genes are TRBV2 and TRBJ2-2, with D possibly being TRBD1 or TRBD2 (5 bases each). The V end was cut by 8 bases, the J end by 5 bases, with 24 bases between. Germline V gene lookup returns CDR1 SNHLY and CDR2 FYNNEI. The CDR3 is made up of 17 amino acids. The CDR3, as DNA: TGTGCCAGCGGCCACCCCCCTCCCGGGGCCTCAACCGGGGAGCTGTTTTTT. Translated: CASGHPPPGASTGELFF. The full variable domain, completed using reference TRBV2 and TRBJ2-2, is EPEVTQTPSHQVTQMGQEVILRCVPISNHLYFYWYRQILGQKVEFLVSFYNNEISEKSEIFDDQFSVERPDGSNFTLKIRSTKLEDSAMYFCASGHPPPGASTGELFFGEGSRLTVL.

This clonotype was recorded at least ten times. The gene calls are TRBV20-1 and TRBJ2-7, with 9 bases fitting TRBD2. Unmatched junction bases numbered 9, after V lost 7 bases and J lost 5 bases. CDR1 DFQATT and CDR2 SNEGSKA come from the germline V gene (reference sequence). The CDR3 is 13 amino acids. CDR3 sequence (DNA): TGCAGTGGGGACGAGACTAGCGGAGACGAGCAGTACTTC. It specifies CSGDETSGDEQYF.

The V gene is TRBV7-3, the J gene TRBJ2-7; 10 bases align to TRBD1. The CDR3 covers 14 residues. Germline V gene sequence: CDR1 SGHTA, CDR2 FQGTGA. V lost 4 bases and J lost 7; bases outside the gene matches: 7. DNA of the CDR3: TGTGCCAGCAGCTCTGGGACAGGGGTCTGGGAGCAGTACTTC. Translating it yields CASSSGTGVWEQYF.

This clonotype was observed at least ten times. The V and J genes are TRBV30 and TRBJ2-1; D remains unclear. Trimming shortened V by 0 bases and J by 5 bases, and 8 bases separated the two germline ends. There are 13 residues in the CDR3. The germline gives CDR1 GTSNPN, CDR2 SVGIG (reference sequence). CDR3 sequence: CAWSVGWDNEQFF. DNA for the CDR3: TGTGCCTGGAGTGTAGGCTGGGACAATGAGCAGTTCTTC.

This clonotype was found a few times. The chain combines TRBV29-1 with TRBJ1-1, with D unclear. Germline loops: CDR1 SQVTM, CDR2 ANQGSEA. The CDR3 is made up of 14 amino acids. Trimming removed 2 bases from V and 0 bases from J, with 10 bases in between. CDR3 coding DNA: TGCAGCGTTGAAATCACGGGGATGAACACTGAAGCTTTCTTT. This gives the protein CSVEITGMNTEAFF.

Many counts were recorded for this clonotype. The chain has TRBV5-1 and TRBJ2-7; D is unclear. This CDR3 has 14 residues. Germline loops: CDR1 SGHRS, CDR2 YFSETQ. The V and J ends lost 1 base and 0 bases respectively, with 8 bases between them. Here the CDR3 reads CASSLRGISYEQYF. The CDR3 DNA reads TGCGCCAGCAGCTTGCGTGGAATCTCCTACGAGCAGTACTTC.

This clonotype was observed a few times. The V call is TRBV7-6, the J call TRBJ2-7; 11 bases match TRBD1. J lost 7 bases, V lost 1 base, and 6 bases had no gene match. From germline, CDR1 is SGHVS and CDR2 FNYEAQ. This CDR3 is built from 15 residues. The CDR3 nucleotides are TGTGCCAGCAGCTTAGTCGGGACAGGGGGGGGGGAGCAGTACTTC. Amino acids: CASSLVGTGGGEQYF.

This clonotype was recorded many times. This rearrangement joins TRBV7-6 to TRBJ1-1; D unclear. The ends were cut back, 0 bases at V and 0 bases at J, with 8 bases in the middle. This CDR3 spans 15 amino acids. From germline, CDR1 is SGHVS and CDR2 FNYEAQ. The CDR3 loop is CASSLAPAMNTEAFF. The CDR3 DNA follows: TGTGCCAGCAGCTTAGCCCCTGCCATGAACACTGAAGCTTTCTTT.

This clonotype was counted ten times or more. The rearrangement links TRBV6-1 to TRBJ1-1; TRBD1 matches 7 bases. With V trimmed by 3 bases and J by 4 bases, 11 bases remained unmatched. The CDR3 length is 16 residues. Per the germline V gene, CDR1 is MNHNS and CDR2 is SASEGT. The CDR3, as DNA: TGTGCCAGCAGTGATGGACAGGTCAAGGGTGGCACTGAAGCTTTCTTT. Its protein product is CASSDGQVKGGTEAFF.

The table lists this clonotype with a few counts. In nucleotides, the CDR3 is TGTGCCAGCAGGTATCCTCTCAGCGTGACCGGGGAGCTGTTTTTT. The encoded protein is CASRYPLSVTGELFF. The rearrangement joins TRBV6-4 to TRBJ2-2, with D hard to call. CDR3 length: 15 residues. In germline, CDR1 is MRHNA, CDR2 SNTAGT. The V gene lost 6 bases and the J gene lost 5 bases, with 16 bases spanning the gap.

This clonotype has ten or more counts. The J gene is TRBJ2-7, the V gene TRBV11-2; 11 bases fit TRBD2. CDR3 length: 13 residues. J lost 3 bases, V lost 10 bases, and 5 bases had no gene match. Germline CDR1 is SGHAT and CDR2 is FQNNGV. The CDR3 region has the DNA TGTGCCACCACGGGACTAGCGGACTACGAGCAGTACTTC. It is translated as CATTGLADYEQYF.

The chain recombines TRBV7-6 with TRBJ2-2, with a possible D match to TRBD2 (6 bases). CDR3 length: 18 amino acids. CDR1 SGHVS and CDR2 FNYEAQ come from the germline V gene. Trimming shortened V by 1 base and J by 4 bases, and 19 bases separated the two germline ends. In DNA form, the CDR3 reads TGTGCCAGCAGCTTAGATTGGGCCTGGGACTTTGCCACCGGGGAGCTGTTTTTT. Its translation is CASSLDWAWDFATGELFF.

Comment on this clonotype: A much larger clonotype is one base distant, so this may be a read error. The chain employs TRBV27 and TRBJ1-1; 10 bases are a match to TRBD1. Germline V lookup: CDR1 MNHEY, CDR2 SMNVEV (reference sequence). The length of the CDR3 is 14 residues. The CDR3 here is CVSRTGGALAEAFF. The CDR3 DNA sequence: TGTGTCAGCAGGACAGGGGGTGCGCTTGCTGAAGCTTTCTTT.